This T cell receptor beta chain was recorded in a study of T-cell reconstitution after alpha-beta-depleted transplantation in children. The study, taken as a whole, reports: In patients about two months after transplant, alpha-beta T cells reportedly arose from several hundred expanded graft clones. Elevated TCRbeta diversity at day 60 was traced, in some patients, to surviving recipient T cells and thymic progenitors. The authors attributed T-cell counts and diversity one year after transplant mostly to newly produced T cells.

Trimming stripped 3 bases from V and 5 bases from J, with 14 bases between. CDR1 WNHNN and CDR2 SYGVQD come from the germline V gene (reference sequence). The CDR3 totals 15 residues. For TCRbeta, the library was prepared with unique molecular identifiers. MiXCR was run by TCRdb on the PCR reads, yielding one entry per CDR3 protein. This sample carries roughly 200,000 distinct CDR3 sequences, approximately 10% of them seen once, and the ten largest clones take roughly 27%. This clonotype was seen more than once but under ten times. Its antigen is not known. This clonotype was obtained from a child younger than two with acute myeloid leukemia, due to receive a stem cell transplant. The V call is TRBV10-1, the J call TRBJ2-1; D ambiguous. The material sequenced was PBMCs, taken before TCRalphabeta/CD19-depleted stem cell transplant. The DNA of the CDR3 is TGCGCCAGCAGTGAAGCTCTACCCGAGGACAATGAGCAGTTCTTC. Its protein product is CASSEALPEDNEQFF.